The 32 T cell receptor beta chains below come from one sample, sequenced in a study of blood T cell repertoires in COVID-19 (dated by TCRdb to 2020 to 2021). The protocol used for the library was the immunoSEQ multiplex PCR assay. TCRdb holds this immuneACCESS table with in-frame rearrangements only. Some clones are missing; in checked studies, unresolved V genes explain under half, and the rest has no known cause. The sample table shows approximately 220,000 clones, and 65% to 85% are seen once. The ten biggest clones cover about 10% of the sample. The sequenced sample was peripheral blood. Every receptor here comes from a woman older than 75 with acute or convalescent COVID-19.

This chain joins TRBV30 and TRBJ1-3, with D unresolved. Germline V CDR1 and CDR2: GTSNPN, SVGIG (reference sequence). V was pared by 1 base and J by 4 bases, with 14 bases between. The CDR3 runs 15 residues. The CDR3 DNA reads TGTGCCTGGAGTGGTACAGTTTCCTGGGGAAACACCATATATTTT. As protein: CAWSGTVSWGNTIYF.

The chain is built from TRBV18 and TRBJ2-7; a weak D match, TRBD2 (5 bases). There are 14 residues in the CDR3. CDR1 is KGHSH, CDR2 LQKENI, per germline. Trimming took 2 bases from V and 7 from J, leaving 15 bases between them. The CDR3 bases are TGTGCCAGCTCACCATCGGGATTGGGAGAAGAGCAGTACTTC. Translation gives CASSPSGLGEEQYF.

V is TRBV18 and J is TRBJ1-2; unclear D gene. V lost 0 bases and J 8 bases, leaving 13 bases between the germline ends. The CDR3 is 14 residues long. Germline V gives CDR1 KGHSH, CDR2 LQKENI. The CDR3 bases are TGTGCCAGCTCACCACCGGGAGGCTATGACGGCTACACCTTC. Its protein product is CASSPPGGYDGYTF.

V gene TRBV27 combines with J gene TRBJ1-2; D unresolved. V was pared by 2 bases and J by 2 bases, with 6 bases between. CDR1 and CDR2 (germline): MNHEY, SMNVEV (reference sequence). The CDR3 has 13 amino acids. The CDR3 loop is CASSLGRNYGYTF. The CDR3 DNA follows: TGTGCCAGCAGTTTAGGCAGGAACTATGGCTACACCTTC.

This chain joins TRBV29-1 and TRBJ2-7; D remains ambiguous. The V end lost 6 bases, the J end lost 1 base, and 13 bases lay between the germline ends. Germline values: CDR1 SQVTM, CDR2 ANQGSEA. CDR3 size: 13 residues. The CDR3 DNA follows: TGCAGCGTCGCTGTGCCGGGTTCCTACGAGCAGTACTTC. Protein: CSVAVPGSYEQYF.

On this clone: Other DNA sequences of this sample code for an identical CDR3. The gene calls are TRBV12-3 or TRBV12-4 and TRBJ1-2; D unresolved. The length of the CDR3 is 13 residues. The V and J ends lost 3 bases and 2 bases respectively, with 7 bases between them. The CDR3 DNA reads TGTGCCAGCAGTTTGTCCGGGAACTATGGCTACACCTTC. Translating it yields CASSLSGNYGYTF.

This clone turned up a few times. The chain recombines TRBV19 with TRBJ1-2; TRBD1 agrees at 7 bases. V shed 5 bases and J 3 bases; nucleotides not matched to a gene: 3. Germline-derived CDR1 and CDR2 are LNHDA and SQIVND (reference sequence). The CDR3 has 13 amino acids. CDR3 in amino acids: CASSGTVDYGYTF. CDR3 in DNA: TGTGCCAGTAGTGGGACAGTCGACTATGGCTACACCTTC.

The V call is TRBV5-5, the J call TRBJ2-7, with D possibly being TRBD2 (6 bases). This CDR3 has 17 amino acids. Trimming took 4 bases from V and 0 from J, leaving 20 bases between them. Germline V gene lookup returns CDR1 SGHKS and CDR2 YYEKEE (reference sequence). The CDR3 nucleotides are TGTGCCAGCAGCCCACAGGTTTTTGGGGGGAGCTCCTACGAGCAGTACTTC. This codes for CASSPQVFGGSSYEQYF.

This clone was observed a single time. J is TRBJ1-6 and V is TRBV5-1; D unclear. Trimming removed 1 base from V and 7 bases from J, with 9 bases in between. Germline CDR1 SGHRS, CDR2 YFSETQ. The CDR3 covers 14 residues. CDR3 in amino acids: CASSLREENSPLHF. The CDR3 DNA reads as TGCGCCAGCAGCTTGAGGGAGGAGAATTCACCCCTCCACTTT.

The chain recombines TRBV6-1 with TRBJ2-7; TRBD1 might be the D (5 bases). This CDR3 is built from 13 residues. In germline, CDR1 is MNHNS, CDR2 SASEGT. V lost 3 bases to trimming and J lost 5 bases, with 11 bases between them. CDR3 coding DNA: TGTGCCAGCAGTGACAGGGTTACCCACGAGCAGTACTTC. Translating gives CASSDRVTHEQYF.

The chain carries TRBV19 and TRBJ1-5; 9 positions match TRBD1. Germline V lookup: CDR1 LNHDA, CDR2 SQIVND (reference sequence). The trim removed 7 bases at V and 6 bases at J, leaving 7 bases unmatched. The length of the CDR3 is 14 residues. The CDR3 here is CASNGQGIGQPQHF. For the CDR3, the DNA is TGTGCCAGTAACGGACAGGGGATCGGTCAGCCCCAGCATTTT.

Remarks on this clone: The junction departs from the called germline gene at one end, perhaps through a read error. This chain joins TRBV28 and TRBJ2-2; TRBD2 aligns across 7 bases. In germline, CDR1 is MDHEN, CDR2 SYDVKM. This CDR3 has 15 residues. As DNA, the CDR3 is TGTGCCAGCAGCCTATGGACTAGAATAACCGCGGAGCTGTTTTTT. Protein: CASSLWTRITAELFF.

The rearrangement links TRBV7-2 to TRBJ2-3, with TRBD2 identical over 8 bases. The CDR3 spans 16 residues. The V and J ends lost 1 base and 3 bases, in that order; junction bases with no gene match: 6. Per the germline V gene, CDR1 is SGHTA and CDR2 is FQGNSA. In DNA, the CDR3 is TGTGCCAGCAGCTTAGGGGCGGGGGGCGTAACAGATACGCAGTATTTT. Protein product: CASSLGAGGVTDTQYF.

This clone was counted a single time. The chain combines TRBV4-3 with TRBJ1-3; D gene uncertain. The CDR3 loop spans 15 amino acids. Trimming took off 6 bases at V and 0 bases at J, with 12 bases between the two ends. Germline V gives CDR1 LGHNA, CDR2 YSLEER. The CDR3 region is CASSPRGDSGNTIYF. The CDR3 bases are TGCGCCAGCAGTCCTAGAGGTGACTCTGGAAACACCATATATTTT.

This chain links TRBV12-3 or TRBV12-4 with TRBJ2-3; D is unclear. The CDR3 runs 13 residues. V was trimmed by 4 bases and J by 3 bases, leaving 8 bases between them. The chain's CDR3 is CASSSERTDTQYF. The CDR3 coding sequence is TGTGCCAGCAGTTCCGAGAGGACAGATACGCAGTATTTT.

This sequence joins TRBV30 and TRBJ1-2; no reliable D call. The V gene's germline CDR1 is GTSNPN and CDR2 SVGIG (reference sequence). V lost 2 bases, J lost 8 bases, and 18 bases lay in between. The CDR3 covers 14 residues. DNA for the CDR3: TGTGCCTGGAGTCAAGACTTGGCACGATGGGGCTACACCTTC. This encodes CAWSQDLARWGYTF.

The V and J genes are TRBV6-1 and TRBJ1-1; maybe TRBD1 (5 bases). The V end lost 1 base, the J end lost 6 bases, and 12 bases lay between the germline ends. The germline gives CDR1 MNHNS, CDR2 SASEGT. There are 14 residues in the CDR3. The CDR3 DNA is TGTGCCAGCAGTGAAGTTCGGGGGGGGGCTGAAGCTTTCTTT. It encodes CASSEVRGGAEAFF.

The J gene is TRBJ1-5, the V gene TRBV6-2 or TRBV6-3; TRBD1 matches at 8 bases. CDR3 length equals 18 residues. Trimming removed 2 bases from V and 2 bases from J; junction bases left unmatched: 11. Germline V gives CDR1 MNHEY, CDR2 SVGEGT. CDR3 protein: CASSYQRYDRGGNQPQHF. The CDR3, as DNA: TGTGCCAGCAGTTACCAAAGATACGACAGGGGTGGCAATCAGCCCCAGCATTTT.

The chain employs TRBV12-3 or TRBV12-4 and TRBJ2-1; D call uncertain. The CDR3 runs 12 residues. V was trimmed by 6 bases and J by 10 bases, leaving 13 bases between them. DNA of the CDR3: TGTGCCAGCAGGAGACCACAACAGGAGCAGTTCTTC. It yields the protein CASRRPQQEQFF.

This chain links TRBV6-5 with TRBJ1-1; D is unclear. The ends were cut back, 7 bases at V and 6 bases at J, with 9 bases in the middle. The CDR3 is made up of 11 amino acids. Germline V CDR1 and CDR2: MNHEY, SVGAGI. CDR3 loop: CASIGPAEAFF. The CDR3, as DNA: TGTGCCAGCATTGGTCCGGCTGAAGCTTTCTTT.

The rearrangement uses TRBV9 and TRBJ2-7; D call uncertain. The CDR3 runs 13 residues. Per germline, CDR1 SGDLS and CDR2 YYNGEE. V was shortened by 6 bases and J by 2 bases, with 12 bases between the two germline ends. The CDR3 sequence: CASKPPTPYEQYF. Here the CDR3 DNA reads TGTGCCAGCAAGCCCCCCACCCCCTACGAGCAGTACTTC.

The CDR3 bases are TGTGCCAGCAGTTTAAACAGCCTCACTAACTATGGCTACACCTTC. Protein: CASSLNSLTNYGYTF. The J gene is TRBJ1-2, the V gene TRBV27; D not certain. Trimming left V 2 bases short and J 0 bases short, with 10 bases between. In germline, CDR1 is MNHEY, CDR2 SMNVEV (reference sequence). CDR3 length: 15 amino acids.

The DNA of the CDR3 is TGTGCCAGCAGTCCGCAGGGGGGAGACACCGGGGAGCTGTTTTTT. It yields the protein CASSPQGGDTGELFF. This chain uses TRBV2 with TRBJ2-2; D perhaps matches TRBD1 (7 bases). V lost 5 bases and J lost 3, with 13 bases in between. CDR3 length: 15 residues. The germline V gene has CDR1 SNHLY and CDR2 FYNNEI.

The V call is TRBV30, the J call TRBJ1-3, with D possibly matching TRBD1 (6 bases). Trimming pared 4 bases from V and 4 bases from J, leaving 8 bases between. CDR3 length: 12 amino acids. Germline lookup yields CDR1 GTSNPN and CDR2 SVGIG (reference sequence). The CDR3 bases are TGTGCCTGGACCAGGGGAGGAAACACCATATATTTT. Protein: CAWTRGGNTIYF.

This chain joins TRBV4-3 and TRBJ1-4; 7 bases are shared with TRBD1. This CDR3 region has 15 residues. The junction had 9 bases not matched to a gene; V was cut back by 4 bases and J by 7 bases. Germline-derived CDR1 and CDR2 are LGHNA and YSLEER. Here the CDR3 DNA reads TGCGCCAGCAGCCGAGGACAGGCCGGAGGTGAAAAACTGTTTTTT. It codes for CASSRGQAGGEKLFF.

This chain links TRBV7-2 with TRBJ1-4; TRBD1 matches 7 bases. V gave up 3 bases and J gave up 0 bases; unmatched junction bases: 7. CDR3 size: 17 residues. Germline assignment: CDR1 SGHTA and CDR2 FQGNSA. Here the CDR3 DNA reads TGTGCCAGCAGCTTCGACCCCGGGACAGCAACTAATGAAAAACTGTTTTTT. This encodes CASSFDPGTATNEKLFF.

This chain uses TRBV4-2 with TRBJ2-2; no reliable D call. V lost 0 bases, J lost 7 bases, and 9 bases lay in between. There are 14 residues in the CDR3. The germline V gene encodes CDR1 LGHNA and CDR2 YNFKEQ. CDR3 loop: CASSQEAVDGELFF. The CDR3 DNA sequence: TGTGCCAGCAGCCAAGAGGCGGTAGACGGGGAGCTGTTTTTT.

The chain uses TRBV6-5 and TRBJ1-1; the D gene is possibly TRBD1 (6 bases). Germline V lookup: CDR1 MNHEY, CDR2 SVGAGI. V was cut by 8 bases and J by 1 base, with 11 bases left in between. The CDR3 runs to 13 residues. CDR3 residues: CASGTLGNTEAFF. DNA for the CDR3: TGTGCCAGCGGGACACTTGGGAACACTGAAGCTTTCTTT.

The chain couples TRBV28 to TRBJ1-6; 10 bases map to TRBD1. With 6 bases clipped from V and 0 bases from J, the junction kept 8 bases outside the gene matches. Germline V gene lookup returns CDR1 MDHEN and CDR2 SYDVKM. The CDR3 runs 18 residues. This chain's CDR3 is CASSPGQGTSSYNSPLHF. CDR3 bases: TGTGCCAGCAGCCCGGGACAGGGGACGAGCTCCTATAATTCACCCCTCCACTTT.

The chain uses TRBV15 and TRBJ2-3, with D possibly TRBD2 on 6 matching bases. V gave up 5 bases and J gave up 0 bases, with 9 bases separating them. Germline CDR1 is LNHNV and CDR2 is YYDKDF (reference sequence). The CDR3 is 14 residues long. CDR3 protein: CATSWDFSTDTQYF. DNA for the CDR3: TGTGCCACCAGCTGGGACTTTAGCACAGATACGCAGTATTTT.

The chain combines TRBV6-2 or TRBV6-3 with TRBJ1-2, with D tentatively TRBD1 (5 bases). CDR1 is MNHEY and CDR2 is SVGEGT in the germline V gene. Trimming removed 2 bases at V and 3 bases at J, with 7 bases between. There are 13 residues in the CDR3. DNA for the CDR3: TGTGCCAGCAGTTACGAACAGGACTATGGCTACACCTTC. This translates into CASSYEQDYGYTF.

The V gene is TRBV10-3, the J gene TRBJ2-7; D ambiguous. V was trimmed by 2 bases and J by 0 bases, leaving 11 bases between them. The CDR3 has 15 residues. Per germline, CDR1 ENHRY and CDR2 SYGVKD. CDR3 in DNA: TGTGCCATCAGTGAGGGTCAGATAAGCTCCTACGAGCAGTACTTC. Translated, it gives CAISEGQISSYEQYF.